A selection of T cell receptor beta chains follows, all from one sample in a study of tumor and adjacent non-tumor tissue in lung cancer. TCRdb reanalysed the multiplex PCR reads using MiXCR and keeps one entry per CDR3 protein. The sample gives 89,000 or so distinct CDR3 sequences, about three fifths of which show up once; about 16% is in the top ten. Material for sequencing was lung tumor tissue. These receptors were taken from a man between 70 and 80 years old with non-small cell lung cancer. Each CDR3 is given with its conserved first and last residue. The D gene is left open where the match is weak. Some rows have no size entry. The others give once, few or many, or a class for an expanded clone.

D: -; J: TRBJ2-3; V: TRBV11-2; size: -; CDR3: CASSLGVRNTDTQYF; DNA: TGTGCCAGCAGCTTAGGCGTGCGGAACACAGATACGCAGTATTTT
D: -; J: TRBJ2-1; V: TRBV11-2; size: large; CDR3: CASRLTRNEQFF; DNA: TGTGCCAGCAGATTAACTCGAAATGAGCAGTTCTTC
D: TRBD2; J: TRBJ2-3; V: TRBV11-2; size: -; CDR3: CASSSGLAGPLSTDMQYF; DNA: TGCGCCAGCAGCTCTGGACTAGCGGGGCCCTTGAGCACAGATATGCAGTATTTT
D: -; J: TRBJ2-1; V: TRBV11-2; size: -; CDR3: CASSLDLLLDEEFF; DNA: TGTGCCAGCAGCTTAGATCTACTACTCGATGAGGAGTTCTTC
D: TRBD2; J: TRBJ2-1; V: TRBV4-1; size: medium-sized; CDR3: CASSLAGAAYNEQFF; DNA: TGCGCCAGCAGCCTAGCGGGAGCTGCCTACAATGAGCAGTTCTTC
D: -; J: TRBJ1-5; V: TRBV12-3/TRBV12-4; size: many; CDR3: CASRSAGRESQPQHF; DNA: TGTGCCAGCAGGTCGGCGGGCAGGGAAAGTCAGCCCCAGCATTTT
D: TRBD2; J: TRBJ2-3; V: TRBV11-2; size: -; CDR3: CASSLDRTSGRGTDMRYF; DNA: TGTGCCAGCAGCTTAGACCGGACTAGCGGGAGAGGCACAGATATGCGGTATTTT
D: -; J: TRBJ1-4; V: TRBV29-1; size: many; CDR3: CSVETRGEKLFF; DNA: TGCAGCGTTGAAACTAGGGGCGAAAAACTGTTTTTT
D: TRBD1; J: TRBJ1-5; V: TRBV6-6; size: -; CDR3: CASRQGTNLPQHF; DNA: TGTGCCAGCAGACAGGGGACCAATCTGCCCCAACATTTT
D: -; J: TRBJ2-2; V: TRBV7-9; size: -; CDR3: CAGYPHGGDTGEVFF; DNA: TGTGCCGGCTACCCCCATGGGGGCGACACCGGGGAGGTGTTTTTT
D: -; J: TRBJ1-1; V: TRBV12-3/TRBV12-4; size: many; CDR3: CASSLGMNTEAFF; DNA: TGTGCCAGCAGTTTAGGCATGAACACTGAAGCTTTCTTT
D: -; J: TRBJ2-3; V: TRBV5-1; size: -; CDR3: CANRLHYSQYF; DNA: TGCGCCAACAGGCTCCACTATTCGCAGTATTTT
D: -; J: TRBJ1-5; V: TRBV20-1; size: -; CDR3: CSARDETEGQPQHF; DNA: TGCAGTGCTAGAGATGAGACAGAGGGTCAGCCCCAGCATTTT
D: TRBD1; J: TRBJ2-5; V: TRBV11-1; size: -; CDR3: CANSGIGQGQYF; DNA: TGTGCCAACAGCGGAATCGGACAGGGCCAGTACTTC
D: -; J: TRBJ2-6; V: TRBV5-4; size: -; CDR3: CASSREGQGTGANVLTF; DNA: TGTGCCAGCAGCCGGGAGGGACAGGGAACTGGGGCCAACGTCCTGACTTTC
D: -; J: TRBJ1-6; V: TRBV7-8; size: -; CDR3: CASRRGSQGYNNSPLHF; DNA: TGCGCCAGCAGGCGGGGCAGCCAAGGCTACAATAATTCACCCCTCCACTTT
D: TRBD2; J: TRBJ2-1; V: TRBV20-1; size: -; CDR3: CSASTQAGEGVDEQFF; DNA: TGCAGTGCTAGCACACAAGCGGGAGAGGGGGTCGATGAGCAGTTCTTC
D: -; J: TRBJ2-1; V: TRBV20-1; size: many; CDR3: CSARQRAYNEQFF; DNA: TGCAGTGCAAGACAGCGGGCGTACAATGAGCAGTTCTTC
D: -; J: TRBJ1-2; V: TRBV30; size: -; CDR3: CAWSSGQIYGYTF; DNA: TGTGCCTGGAGTAGTGGACAGATCTATGGCTACACCTTC